The 8 T cell receptor beta chains presented below share a single source sample, sequenced in a study of blood T cell repertoires in COVID-19. Data came from immunoSEQ multiplex PCR; TCRdb stores just in-frame clones and leaves some out. This sample yields around 280,000 clones, of which around 90% are seen a single time; about 1.7% belongs to the top ten. Sequenced input: PBMCs or T cells enriched from blood (not recorded which). The receptor set was obtained from a middle-aged woman who had recovered from COVID-19.

This clone was recorded only once. This chain connects TRBV6-5 to TRBJ1-1; 11 bases align to TRBD1. Germline V gene sequence: CDR1 MNHEY, CDR2 SVGAGI. Losses at the gene ends were 6 bases for V and 6 bases for J; bases not matched to a gene: 9. This CDR3 has 15 amino acids. The CDR3 DNA is TGTGCCAGCAGGGGGGGACAGGGGGTATTGGCTGAAGCTTTCTTT. It codes for CASRGGQGVLAEAFF.

The chain has TRBV29-1 and TRBJ1-1; possibly TRBD1 for D (5 bases). From germline, CDR1 is SQVTM and CDR2 ANQGSEA. CDR3 size: 12 residues. The CDR3 DNA sequence: TGCAGTACCCGAGGGGAGGACACTGAAGCTTTCTTT. This sequence encodes CSTRGEDTEAFF.

As DNA, the CDR3 is TGTGCCAGTAGTGTACAGGGTTTCCGCACAGATACGCAGTATTTT. The encoded protein is CASSVQGFRTDTQYF. The chain couples TRBV19 to TRBJ2-3, with D perhaps matching TRBD1 (6 bases). Trimming cost V 5 bases and J 1 base, with 13 bases left between them. Germline lookup yields CDR1 LNHDA and CDR2 SQIVND (reference sequence). The CDR3 covers 15 residues.

The rearrangement uses TRBV15 and TRBJ1-6; D unclear. V lost 0 bases and J lost 7, with 7 bases in between. CDR1 is LNHNV, CDR2 YYDKDF, per germline (reference sequence). The CDR3 contains 14 residues. The CDR3 nucleotides read TGTGCCACCAGCAGAGATCATCGGAATTCACCCCTCCACTTT. This sequence encodes CATSRDHRNSPLHF. The full variable domain, its missing parts supplied by reference TRBV15 and TRBJ1-6, is DAMVIQNPRYQVTQFGKPVTLSCSQTLNHNVMYWYQQKSSQAPKLLFHYYDKDFNNEADTPDNFQSRRPNTSFCFLDIRSPGLGDTAMYLCATSRDHRNSPLHFGNGTRLTVT.

The chain couples TRBV29-1 to TRBJ2-2, with D perhaps TRBD1 (6 bases). V was shortened by 4 bases and J by 5 bases, with 11 bases between the two germline ends. The germline CDR1 and CDR2 sequences are SQVTM and ANQGSEA. This CDR3 contains 13 residues. CDR3 sequence: CSVASTGTGELFF. DNA of the CDR3: TGCAGCGTTGCGTCAACAGGGACCGGGGAGCTGTTTTTT.

This clone has just one count. The sample has other DNA sequences that encode this CDR3 too. The V and J genes are TRBV6-1 and TRBJ2-7; 8 positions match TRBD1. The length of the CDR3 is 15 residues. J gave up 3 bases and V 0 bases, and 4 bases lay outside the gene matches. CDR1 and CDR2 (germline): MNHNS, SASEGT. The CDR3 spells CASSEAPGQGYEQYF. Written as DNA, the CDR3 is TGTGCCAGCAGTGAAGCTCCCGGACAGGGCTACGAGCAGTACTTC.

The CDR3 spells CSVRDRLSTDTQYF. In DNA form, the CDR3 reads TGCAGCGTCCGGGACAGACTTAGCACAGATACGCAGTATTTT. This rearrangement joins TRBV29-1 to TRBJ2-3; 7 nucleotides align to TRBD1. Germline CDR1 is SQVTM and CDR2 is ANQGSEA. With 6 bases clipped from V and 0 bases from J, the junction kept 6 bases outside the gene matches. CDR3 length: 14 residues.

The genes are TRBV7-2 and TRBJ2-5; 10 positions match TRBD1. V trimming: 1 base; J trimming: 6 bases; junction bases outside the gene matches: 5. Germline V lookup: CDR1 SGHTA, CDR2 FQGNSA. This CDR3 has 15 residues. The CDR3 region is CASSLVGQGLKTQYF. The CDR3 nucleotides read TGTGCCAGCAGCTTAGTGGGACAGGGGCTAAAGACCCAGTACTTC.